This T cell receptor (beta chain) is drawn from a study of monozygotic twins with inflammatory bowel disease. TCRdb re-called the 5' RACE reads, yielding one record per CDR3 amino acid sequence without DNA. Its table lists 150,000 to 200,000 distinct CDR3 sequences. Germline V gives CDR1 LGHDT, CDR2 YNNKEL (reference sequence). The CDR3 covers 16 residues. What was sequenced was blood. This TCR derives from a human donor with ulcerative colitis or Crohn's disease, or a healthy co-twin of an affected twin (not recorded which). V gene TRBV3-1 combines with J gene TRBJ1-1; TCRdb lists TRBD1, though no DNA is available to test this call. The CDR3 spells CASSLLGRTRNTEAFF.